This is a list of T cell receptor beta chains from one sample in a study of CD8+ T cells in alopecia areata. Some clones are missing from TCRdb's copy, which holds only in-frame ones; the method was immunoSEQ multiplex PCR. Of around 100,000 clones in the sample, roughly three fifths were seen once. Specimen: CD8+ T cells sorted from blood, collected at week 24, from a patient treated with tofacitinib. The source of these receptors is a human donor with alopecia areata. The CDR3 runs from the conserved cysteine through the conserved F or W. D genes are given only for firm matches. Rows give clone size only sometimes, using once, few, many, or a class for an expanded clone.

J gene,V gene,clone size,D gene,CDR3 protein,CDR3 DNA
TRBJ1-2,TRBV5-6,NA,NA,CASSLTSGYTF,TGTGCCAGCAGCTTGACGAGCGGCTACACCTTC
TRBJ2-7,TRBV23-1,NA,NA,CASRWPSSYEQYF,TGCGCCAGCAGGTGGCCGAGCTCCTACGAGCAGTACTTC
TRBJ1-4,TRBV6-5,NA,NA,CASSRQGSQNEKLFF,TGTGCCAGCAGCCGCCAGGGCAGCCAGAATGAAAAACTGTTTTTT
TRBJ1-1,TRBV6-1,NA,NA,CASSARVRNTEAFF,TGTGCCAGCAGCGCTAGAGTCCGGAACACTGAAGCTTTCTTT
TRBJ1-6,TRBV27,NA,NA,CASSSITPGTLHF,TGTGCCAGCAGTTCTATTACTCCAGGTACCCTCCACTTT
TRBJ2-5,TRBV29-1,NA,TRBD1,CSVDRQGAFETQYF,TGCAGCGTTGACAGGCAGGGGGCCTTCGAGACCCAGTACTTC
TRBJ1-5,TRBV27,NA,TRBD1,CASSPGGGSNQPQHF,TGTGCCAGCAGTCCTGGAGGGGGCAGCAATCAGCCCCAGCATTTT
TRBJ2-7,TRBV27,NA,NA,CASSLNARGGEQYF,TGTGCCAGCAGTTTAAATGCCAGGGGCGGTGAGCAGTACTTC
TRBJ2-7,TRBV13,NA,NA,CASSQLSSYEQYF,TGTGCCAGCAGCCAGCTTAGCTCCTACGAGCAGTACTTC
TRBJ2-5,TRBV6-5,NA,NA,CASSPLGETQYF,TGTGCCAGCAGTCCACTGGGAGAGACCCAGTACTTC
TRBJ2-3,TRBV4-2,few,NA,CASSQDKHDGTDTQYF,TGTGCCAGCAGCCAAGATAAACACGATGGCACAGATACGCAGTATTTT
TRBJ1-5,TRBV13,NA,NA,CASSFGGSNQPQHF,TGTGCCAGCAGCTTTGGGGGTTCCAATCAGCCCCAGCATTTT
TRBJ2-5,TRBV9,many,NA,CASSAPYGETQYF,TGTGCCAGCAGCGCACCATACGGGGAGACCCAGTACTTC
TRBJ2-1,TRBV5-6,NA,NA,CASSLRGYSYNEQFF,TGTGCCAGCAGCTTGCGGGGCTACTCCTACAATGAGCAGTTCTTC
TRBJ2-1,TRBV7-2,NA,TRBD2,CASSLVRGGTYNEQFF,TGTGCCAGCAGCTTAGTTCGCGGGGGGACCTACAATGAGCAGTTCTTC
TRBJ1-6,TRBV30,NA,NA,CAWRGAAGANSPLHF,TGTGCCTGGAGGGGCGCGGCGGGGGCAAATTCACCCCTCCACTTT
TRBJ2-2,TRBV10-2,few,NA,CASSDDRVTGELFF,TGCGCCAGCAGTGACGACAGAGTCACCGGGGAGCTGTTTTTT
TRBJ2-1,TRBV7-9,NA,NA,CASSLTRKEEQFF,TGTGCCAGCAGCTTAACCCGGAAGGAGGAGCAGTTCTTC
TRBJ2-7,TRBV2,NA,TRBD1,CASSLDRGYEQYF,TGTGCCAGCAGTTTGGACAGGGGCTACGAGCAGTACTTC
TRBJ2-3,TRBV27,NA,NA,CASSTQDGRTDTQYF,TGTGCCAGCAGTACCCAGGACGGGCGCACAGATACGCAGTATTTT
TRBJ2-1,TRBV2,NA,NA,CASNDYEQFF,TGTGCCAGCAATGACTACGAGCAGTTCTTC
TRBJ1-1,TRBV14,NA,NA,CASSQDRGVITEAFF,TGTGCCAGCAGCCAAGACAGAGGAGTGATCACTGAAGCTTTCTTT
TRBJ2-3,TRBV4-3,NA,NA,CASSQEWAGPTDTQYF,TGCGCCAGCAGCCAAGAATGGGCGGGGCCCACAGATACGCAGTATTTT
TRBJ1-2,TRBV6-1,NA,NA,CASSEEVGNYGYTF,TGTGCCAGCAGTGAAGAAGTCGGCAACTATGGCTACACCTTC
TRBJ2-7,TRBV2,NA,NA,CASSGEDRYYEQYF,TGTGCCAGCAGTGGGGAGGACAGATACTACGAGCAGTACTTC
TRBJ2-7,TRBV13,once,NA,CASSLSSGGIMGGEQYF,TGTGCCAGCAGCTTATCGAGTGGTGGCATCATGGGGGGCGAGCAGTACTTC
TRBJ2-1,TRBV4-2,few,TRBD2,CASSQPFGGGTNYNEQFF,TGTGCCAGCAGCCAACCCTTCGGTGGGGGGACTAATTACAATGAGCAGTTCTTC
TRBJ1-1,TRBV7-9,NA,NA,CASSFPLNTEAFF,TGTGCCAGCAGCTTCCCCTTGAACACTGAAGCTTTCTTT
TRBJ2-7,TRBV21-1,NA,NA,CASSRTGTGTYEQYF,TGTGCCAGCAGCAGAACCGGGACAGGAACCTACGAGCAGTACTTC
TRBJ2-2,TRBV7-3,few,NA,CASSLTGTTGELFF,TGTGCCAGCAGCTTAACCGGTACCACCGGGGAGCTGTTTTTT
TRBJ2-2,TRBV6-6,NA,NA,CASSHDGGTGELFF,TGTGCCAGCAGTCACGACGGGGGAACGGGGGAGCTGTTTTTT
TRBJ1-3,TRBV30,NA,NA,CAWDTGNTIYF,TGTGCCTGGGATACCGGAAACACCATATATTTT
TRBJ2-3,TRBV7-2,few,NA,CASSMTGGTDTQYF,TGTGCCAGCAGCATGACAGGTGGGACAGATACGCAGTATTTT
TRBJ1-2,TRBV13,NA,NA,CASSLRGARYGYTF,TGTGCCAGCAGCTTGCGAGGGGCCCGATATGGCTACACCTTC
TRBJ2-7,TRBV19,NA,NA,CASSIVRDHEQYF,TGTGCCAGTAGTATAGTCAGGGACCACGAGCAGTACTTC
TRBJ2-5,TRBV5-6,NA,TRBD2,CASSTPGLGAEETQYF,TGTGCCAGCAGCACCCCGGGACTAGGTGCCGAGGAGACCCAGTACTTC
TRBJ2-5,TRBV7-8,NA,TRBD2,CASSLGVVRGGIQTQYF,TGTGCCAGCAGCTTAGGGGTCGTGCGGGGGGGCATCCAGACCCAGTACTTC
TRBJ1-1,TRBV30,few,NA,CAWSNPSGRPSEAFF,TGTGCCTGGAGTAACCCCTCGGGACGCCCGAGTGAAGCTTTCTTT
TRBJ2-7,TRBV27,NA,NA,CASSLYRGHYEQYF,TGTGCCAGCAGTTTATATCGGGGGCACTACGAGCAGTACTTC
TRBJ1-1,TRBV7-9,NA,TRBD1,CASSGMGQGWTEAFF,TGTGCCAGCAGCGGAATGGGACAGGGTTGGACTGAAGCTTTCTTT
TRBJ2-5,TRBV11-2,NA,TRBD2,CASSPYPVSGEWETQYF,TGTGCCAGCAGCCCATACCCTGTTAGCGGGGAGTGGGAGACCCAGTACTTC
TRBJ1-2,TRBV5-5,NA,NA,CASSLLALDNYGYTF,TGTGCCAGCAGCTTACTAGCATTGGATAACTATGGCTACACCTTC
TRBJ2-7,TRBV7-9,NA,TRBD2,CASSPGLAGGYEQYF,TGTGCCAGCAGCCCGGGACTAGCGGGGGGCTACGAGCAGTACTTC
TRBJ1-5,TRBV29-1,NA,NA,CSVDLGGNQPQHF,TGCAGCGTCGATCTTGGGGGAAATCAGCCCCAGCATTTT
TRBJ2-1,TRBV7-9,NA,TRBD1,CASSPGTDNEQFF,TGTGCCAGCAGCCCCGGGACAGACAATGAGCAGTTCTTC
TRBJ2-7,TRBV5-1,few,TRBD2,CASTSGPTYEQYF,TGCGCCAGCACTAGCGGGCCAACCTACGAGCAGTACTTC
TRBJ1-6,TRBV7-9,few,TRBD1,CASSSSDRRYNSPLHF,TGTGCCAGCAGCTCCTCGGACAGGCGGTATAATTCACCCCTCCACTTT
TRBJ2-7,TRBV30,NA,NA,CAWKLGLHASYEQYF,TGTGCCTGGAAATTGGGTCTCCATGCCTCCTACGAGCAGTACTTC
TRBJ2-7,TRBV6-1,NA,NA,CASSEGISYEQYF,TGTGCCAGCAGTGAGGGTATTTCCTACGAGCAGTACTTC